One sample yielded the 22 T cell receptor beta chains listed below, sequenced in a study of cytomegalovirus exposure and HLA in healthy donors. PCR primers comprised 60 Vbeta and 13 Jbeta primers. Method: immunoSEQ multiplex PCR; TCRdb's copy keeps in-frame clones and lacks some. This sample carries a few hundred thousand clones, about 93% of them seen once, and the ten largest clones take 1.7%. Material for sequencing was PBMCs. These receptors originate from a girl aged 2-10 years in good health and CMV-seronegative.

The chain joins TRBV28 to TRBJ1-2; D uncertain. Per the germline V gene, CDR1 is MDHEN and CDR2 is SYDVKM. V lost 1 base, J lost 6 bases, and 9 bases lay in between. This CDR3 region has 13 residues. CDR3 sequence (DNA): TGTGCCAGCAGTTTATTGAGCGAGGATGGCTACACCTTC. This sequence encodes CASSLLSEDGYTF.

The chain uses TRBV2 and TRBJ2-7, with 10 positions matching TRBD1. This CDR3 has 16 residues. J gave up 5 bases and V 3 bases, and 10 bases lay outside the gene matches. Germline V gene sequence: CDR1 SNHLY, CDR2 FYNNEI. CDR3 loop: CASSERDRGGLHEQYF. Written as DNA, the CDR3 is TGTGCCAGCAGTGAGCGGGACAGGGGCGGACTACACGAGCAGTACTTC.

The genes are TRBV6-1 and TRBJ2-2, with 7 nucleotides matching TRBD1. Germline values: CDR1 MNHNS, CDR2 SASEGT. CDR3 size: 15 residues. With 8 bases clipped from V and 3 bases from J, the junction kept 9 bases outside the gene matches. The CDR3 DNA sequence: TGTGCCAGCGGTAGAGACAGGGTTGACACCGGGGAGCTGTTTTTT. Its translation: CASGRDRVDTGELFF.

The J gene is TRBJ2-3, the V gene TRBV13, with 10 positions matching TRBD2. With V trimmed by 3 bases and J by 3 bases, 3 bases remained unmatched. CDR1 is PRHDT, CDR2 FYEKMQ, per germline (reference sequence). This CDR3 spans 15 amino acids. CDR3 in amino acids: CASSFRTSGTDTQYF. CDR3 DNA: TGTGCCAGCAGCTTTAGGACTAGCGGTACAGATACGCAGTATTTT.

V gene TRBV5-4 combines with J gene TRBJ2-1, with TRBD2 matching 9 bases. CDR3 length: 16 amino acids. Germline V CDR1 and CDR2: SGHNT, YYREEE (reference sequence). V trimming: 4 bases; J trimming: 14 bases; junction bases outside the gene matches: 19. The chain's CDR3 is CASSGQSGGPPGRKFF. The CDR3 DNA reads TGTGCCAGCAGCGGACAGAGCGGGGGGCCGCCCGGGAGGAAGTTCTTC.

The chain is built from TRBV29-1 and TRBJ2-7; tentative D call: TRBD2 (5 bases). In germline, CDR1 is SQVTM, CDR2 ANQGSEA. The CDR3 sequence is 13 residues long. Between the trimmed V and J ends, which lost 0 bases and 2 bases, there was a span of 8 bases. CDR3 in amino acids: CSVEDPGTYEQYF. The CDR3 DNA follows: TGCAGCGTTGAAGATCCCGGGACCTACGAGCAGTACTTC.

The chain's CDR3 is CASGPSQGFADTQYF. The CDR3 DNA reads as TGTGCCAGCGGGCCAAGCCAGGGATTCGCAGATACGCAGTATTTT. This rearrangement joins TRBV4-2 to TRBJ2-3; TRBD1 might be the D (5 bases). In germline, CDR1 is LGHNA, CDR2 YNFKEQ. V lost 8 bases to trimming and J lost 4 bases, with 19 bases between them. This CDR3 has 15 amino acids.

This chain connects TRBV11-2 to TRBJ2-1, with TRBD2 matching 10 bases. The V gene's germline CDR1 is SGHAT and CDR2 FQNNGV. The V gene end was trimmed by 4 bases and the J gene end by 5 bases; junction bases not matched to a gene: 11. The CDR3 extends over 17 amino acids. The CDR3 nucleotides read TGTGCCAGCAGCTCCCGGCCCCTAGCGGGGGAGAACAATGAGCAGTTCTTC. Its protein is CASSSRPLAGENNEQFF.

V usage is TRBV18 and J usage is TRBJ2-1, with TRBD2 identical over 11 bases. CDR3 length: 15 amino acids. CDR1 is KGHSH and CDR2 is LQKENI in the germline V gene. J lost 5 bases, V lost 3 bases, and 3 bases had no gene match. CDR3 sequence (DNA): TGTGCCAGCTCACCGCTAGCGGGAGGTAACAATGAGCAGTTCTTC. Translation: CASSPLAGGNNEQFF.

This chain links TRBV6-5 with TRBJ1-5; tentative D call: TRBD1 (5 bases). V lost 6 bases and J 1 base, leaving 10 bases between the germline ends. The germline V gene has CDR1 MNHEY and CDR2 SVGAGI. The CDR3 runs to 14 residues. As DNA, the CDR3 is TGTGCCAGCAGCCCCAGGGTGAGCAATCAGCCCCAGCATTTT. Amino acids: CASSPRVSNQPQHF.

The chain carries TRBV9 and TRBJ1-3; 7 positions match TRBD1. The V segment lost 4 bases and the J segment 5 bases; nucleotides outside the gene matches: 6. The CDR3 extends over 14 amino acids. Germline V CDR1 and CDR2: SGDLS, YYNGEE. DNA of the CDR3: TGTGCCAGCAGCAAGACAGGGTACCGAAACACCATATATTTT. It codes for CASSKTGYRNTIYF.

This clone has a single count. The chain employs TRBV19 and TRBJ1-2, with 7 bases matching TRBD1. This CDR3 is 13 amino acids long. Germline CDR1 and CDR2: LNHDA and SQIVND (reference sequence). V dropped 3 bases and J dropped 8; count of bases not matched to a gene: 6. The CDR3 sequence: CASSMHRGTGYTF. The CDR3 bases are TGTGCCAGTAGTATGCACAGGGGTACCGGCTACACCTTC. The full variable domain, rest sourced from reference TRBV19 and TRBJ1-2, is DGGITQSPKYLFRKEGQNVTLSCEQNLNHDAMYWYRQDPGQGLRLIYYSQIVNDFQKGDIAEGYSVSREKKESFPLTVTSAQKNPTAFYLCASSMHRGTGYTFGSGTRLTVV.

V gene TRBV21-1 combines with J gene TRBJ1-1; the tabulated D call, TRBD1, remains unverified against the DNA. TRBV21-1 is recorded as a pseudogene. This CDR3 is 15 amino acids long. In DNA, the CDR3 is TGTGCCAGCAGCAAAGTACACAGAAGCAACACTGAAGCTTTCTTT. This sequence encodes CASSKVHRSNTEAFF.

The CDR3 bases are TGTGCCAGCAGTGAGACATCCGGGACAGGGTACGACGAGCAGTACTTC. As protein: CASSETSGTGYDEQYF. The chain employs TRBV6-1 and TRBJ2-7, with TRBD1 matching over 9 bases. This CDR3 region has 16 residues. Looked up from germline, CDR1 is MNHNS and CDR2 is SASEGT. The V segment lost 3 bases and the J segment 5 bases; nucleotides outside the gene matches: 11.

There are a few counts of this clone. The chain recombines TRBV14 with TRBJ1-2, with 8 bases identical to TRBD1. The V gene's germline CDR1 is SGHDN and CDR2 FVKESK. Germline trimming cut 5 bases from V and 6 bases from J; bases unmatched to any gene: 11. The CDR3 is made up of 15 amino acids. The CDR3: CASSYGQGGSDGYTF. For the CDR3, the DNA is TGTGCCAGCAGCTACGGACAGGGAGGTTCTGATGGCTACACCTTC.

V and J are TRBV18 and TRBJ2-3; possible D gene TRBD2, 5 bases. This CDR3 contains 15 residues. The ends were cut back, 0 bases at V and 3 bases at J, with 10 bases in the middle. Germline assignment: CDR1 KGHSH and CDR2 LQKENI. The CDR3 is CASSPPGSWTDTQYF. Here the CDR3 DNA reads TGTGCCAGCTCACCACCGGGGAGTTGGACAGATACGCAGTATTTT.

The V gene is TRBV9, the J gene TRBJ2-4, with TRBD2 matching 7 bases. Germline V lookup: CDR1 SGDLS, CDR2 YYNGEE. The CDR3 is made up of 12 amino acids. Trimming took 4 bases from V and 15 from J; bases not matched to a gene: 10. The CDR3 coding sequence is TGTGCCAGCAGCCCCCCCCTGGGAGGGCTGTACTTC. Protein sequence: CASSPPLGGLYF. Full variable domain (missing parts from reference TRBV9 and TRBJ2-4): DSGVTQTPKHLITATGQRVTLRCSPRSGDLSVYWYQQSLDQGLQFLIQYYNGEERAKGNILERFSAQQFPDLHSELNLSSLELGDSALYFCASSPPLGGLYFGAGTRLSVL.

This clone has just a few counts. V gene TRBV7-9 combines with J gene TRBJ2-3; D remains unclear. Germline-derived CDR1 and CDR2 are SEHNR and FQNEAQ (reference sequence). V was clipped by 1 base and J by 0 bases, with 8 bases between them. This CDR3 comprises 15 residues. Here the CDR3 DNA reads TGTGCCAGCAGCTTAGGTCGAGCTAGCACAGATACGCAGTATTTT. It translates to CASSLGRASTDTQYF.

The chain is built from TRBV5-8 and TRBJ1-1; 7 bases line up with TRBD1. Germline assignment: CDR1 SGHTS and CDR2 YDEGEE. The V gene end was trimmed by 4 bases and the J gene end by 5 bases; junction bases not matched to a gene: 11. This CDR3 spans 15 amino acids. This CDR3 is CASSLQTGPYTEAFF. DNA for the CDR3: TGTGCCAGCAGCCTGCAGACAGGGCCCTATACTGAAGCTTTCTTT.

This sequence joins TRBV27 and TRBJ2-3; 15 bases map to TRBD2. The CDR3 extends over 19 amino acids. The germline V gene has CDR1 MNHEY and CDR2 SMNVEV (reference sequence). Losses at the gene ends were 2 bases for V and 2 bases for J; bases not matched to a gene: 8. The CDR3 coding sequence is TGTGCCAGCAGTTTAGCCCAGGGACTAGCGGGGGGCTTCACAGATACGCAGTATTTT. This sequence encodes CASSLAQGLAGGFTDTQYF.

V is TRBV7-9 and J is TRBJ2-1; TRBD2 aligns across 8 bases. The CDR3 is 17 amino acids. Trimming removed 4 bases from V and 2 bases from J; junction bases left unmatched: 10. Germline V gene sequence: CDR1 SEHNR, CDR2 FQNEAQ (reference sequence). DNA of the CDR3: TGTGCCAGCAGCTCAATAGCGGGACTGTCACCCTACAATGAGCAGTTCTTC. Protein sequence: CASSSIAGLSPYNEQFF. The full variable domain, completed using reference TRBV7-9 and TRBJ2-1, is DTGVSQNPRHKITKRGQNVTFRCDPISEHNRLYWYRQTLGQGPEFLTYFQNEAQLEKSRLLSDRFSAERPKGSFSTLEIQRTEQGDSAMYLCASSSIAGLSPYNEQFFGPGTRLTVL.

The rearrangement joins TRBV7-9 to TRBJ1-2; D not resolved. V lost 2 bases and J 4 bases, leaving 5 bases between the germline ends. The CDR3 extends over 12 amino acids. The germline V gene has CDR1 SEHNR and CDR2 FQNEAQ (reference sequence). The CDR3 nucleotides are TGTGCCAGCAGCTTACTTTTCTATGGCTACACCTTC. This sequence encodes CASSLLFYGYTF.